This T cell receptor beta chain was obtained from a study of CD4 and CD8 cells across lung adenocarcinoma regions. TCRdb reprocessed the PCR reads via MiXCR and lists one record per CDR3 protein. Of around 18,000 distinct CDR3 sequences listed, 51% are singletons. This clonotype was detected once. Germline and junction disagree at one end, which may indicate a read error. Germline-derived CDR1 and CDR2 are SGHTA and FQGNSA. The CDR3 totals 17 residues. The chain links TRBV7-2 to TRBJ2-1; 7 nucleotides line up with TRBD2. Sequencing was performed on CD8+ T cells from the center of a lung tumor. The TCR comes from a female donor with lung adenocarcinoma. The CD4 and CD8 labels of this study may be unreliable. DNA for the CDR3: TGTGCGAGCAGGGTGGGGGGGGGGGGGGGGGGCTACAATGAGCAGTTCTTC. Encoded protein: CASRVGGGGGGYNEQFF.